The clone carrying this T cell receptor beta chain was seen a single time. TCRdb's copy holds only in-frame clones and misses some; the assay was immunoSEQ multiplex PCR. The profile shows tens of thousands of clones, about 90% of them singletons. The CDR3 has 16 amino acids. Per germline, CDR1 ENHRY and CDR2 SYGVKD. Losses at the gene ends were 8 bases for V and 1 base for J; bases not matched to a gene: 4. This entry comes from a study of T cell changes during pregnancy in multiple sclerosis. V usage is TRBV10-3 and J usage is TRBJ2-3, with TRBD2 identical over 15 bases. This TCR derives from a female donor in good health, enrolled as a control in a pregnancy study. The starting material was CD4+ T cells from peripheral blood mononuclear cells, obtained in the third trimester of pregnancy. The DNA of the CDR3 is TGTGCCATCCGGACTAGCGGGGGGGTCCGCACAGATACGCAGTATTTT. It yields the protein CAIRTSGGVRTDTQYF.